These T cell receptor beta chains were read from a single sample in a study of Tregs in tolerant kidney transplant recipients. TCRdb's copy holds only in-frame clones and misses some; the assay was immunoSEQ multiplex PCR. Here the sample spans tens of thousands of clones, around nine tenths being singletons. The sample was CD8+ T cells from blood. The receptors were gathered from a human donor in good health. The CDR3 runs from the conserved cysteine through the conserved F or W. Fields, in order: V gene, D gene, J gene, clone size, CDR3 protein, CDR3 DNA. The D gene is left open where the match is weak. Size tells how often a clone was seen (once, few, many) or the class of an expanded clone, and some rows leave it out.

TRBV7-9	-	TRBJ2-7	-	CASSLLGTVPYEQYF	TGTGCCAGCAGCTTATTGGGGACCGTTCCCTACGAGCAGTACTTC
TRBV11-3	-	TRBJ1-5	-	CASSDTLDIYSNQPQHF	TGTGCCAGCAGCGACACTCTGGACATCTATAGCAATCAGCCCCAGCATTTT
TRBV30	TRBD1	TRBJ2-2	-	CAWSQDRLDTGELFF	TGTGCCTGGAGTCAGGACAGGCTGGACACCGGGGAGCTGTTTTTT
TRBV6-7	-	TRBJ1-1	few	CASLNRDAEAFF	TGTGCCAGCCTGAACAGGGACGCTGAAGCTTTCTTT
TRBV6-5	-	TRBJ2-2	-	CASSYSMNENTGELFF	TGTGCCAGCAGTTACTCGATGAACGAGAACACCGGGGAGCTGTTTTTT
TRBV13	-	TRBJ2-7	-	CASSLYASQAGDYEQYF	TGTGCCAGCAGCTTATACGCGAGCCAGGCCGGGGACTACGAGCAGTACTTC
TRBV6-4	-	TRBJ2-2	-	CASSDSGSTGELFF	TGTGCCAGCAGTGACTCCGGATCCACCGGGGAGCTGTTTTTT
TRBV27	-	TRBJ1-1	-	CASSRDRPTEAFF	TGTGCCAGCAGTCGAGACAGGCCCACTGAAGCTTTCTTT
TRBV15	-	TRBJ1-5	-	CATSRGASNQPQHF	TGTGCCACCAGCAGGGGGGCGAGCAATCAGCCCCAGCATTTT
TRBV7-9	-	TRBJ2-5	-	CASSLTGGGVETQYF	TGTGCCAGCAGCTTAACTGGAGGAGGTGTGGAGACCCAGTACTTC
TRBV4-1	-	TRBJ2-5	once	CASSQQPGRSQETQYF	TGCGCCAGCAGCCAACAACCGGGACGGAGCCAAGAGACCCAGTACTTC
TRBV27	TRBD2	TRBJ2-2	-	CASSWTSGGTGELFF	TGTGCCAGCAGTTGGACTAGCGGGGGCACCGGGGAGCTGTTTTTT
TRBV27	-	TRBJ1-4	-	CASSLYRGGTNEKLFF	TGTGCCAGCAGTTTATATCGGGGGGGGACTAATGAAAAACTGTTTTTT
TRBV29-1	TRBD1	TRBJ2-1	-	CSVHLAWDRLSDEQFF	TGCAGCGTCCATTTAGCATGGGACAGGCTGTCGGATGAGCAGTTCTTC
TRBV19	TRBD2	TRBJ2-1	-	CASSTGLAGDYNEQFF	TGTGCCAGTAGTACGGGACTAGCGGGGGACTACAATGAGCAGTTCTTC
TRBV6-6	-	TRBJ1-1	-	CASSSLDSSITEAFF	TGTGCCAGCAGCTCACTAGACAGTTCGATTACTGAAGCTTTCTTT
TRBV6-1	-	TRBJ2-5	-	CASRVPREQETQYF	TGTGCCAGCAGGGTCCCTCGGGAACAAGAGACCCAGTACTTC
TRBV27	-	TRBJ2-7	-	CASSHGSSYEQYF	TGTGCCAGCAGTCACGGTTCTTCCTACGAGCAGTACTTC
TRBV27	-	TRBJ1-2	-	CASSFGGRGADYGYTF	TGTGCCAGCAGTTTCGGGGGAAGGGGCGCTGACTATGGCTACACCTTC
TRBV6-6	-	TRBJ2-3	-	CASSYSTRGDTQYF	TGTGCCAGCAGTTACTCCACTAGGGGAGATACGCAGTATTTT
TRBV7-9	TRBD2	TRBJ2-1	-	CASSPTSGRVHEQFF	TGTGCCAGCAGCCCGACTAGCGGGAGAGTCCATGAGCAGTTCTTC
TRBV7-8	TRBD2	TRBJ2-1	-	CASSLGLAGSFNEQFF	TGTGCCAGCAGCTTGGGACTAGCGGGGTCCTTCAATGAGCAGTTCTTC
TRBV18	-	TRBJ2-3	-	CASSPSPGDTDTQYF	TGTGCCAGCTCTCCCTCACCTGGCGACACAGATACGCAGTATTTT
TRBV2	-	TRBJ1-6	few	CASRARARTPVNSPLHF	TGTGCCAGCAGGGCGAGGGCCAGGACGCCTGTGAATTCACCCCTCCACTTT
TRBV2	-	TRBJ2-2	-	CASSDWTGGELFF	TGTGCCAGCAGTGACTGGACGGGTGGGGAGCTGTTTTTT
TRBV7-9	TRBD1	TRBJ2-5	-	CASSWRDRSQETQYF	TGTGCCAGCAGCTGGAGGGACAGGTCACAAGAGACCCAGTACTTC
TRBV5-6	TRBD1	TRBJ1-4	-	CASSPGQAPLKLFF	TGTGCCAGCAGTCCCGGACAGGCCCCTTTAAAACTGTTTTTT
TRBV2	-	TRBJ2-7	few	CASSEIQLSSYEQYF	TGTGCCAGCAGTGAAATTCAATTAAGCTCCTACGAGCAGTACTTC
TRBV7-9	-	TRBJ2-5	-	CASSLSPPRPQETQYF	TGTGCCAGCAGCTTATCCCCCCCGAGGCCGCAAGAGACCCAGTACTTC
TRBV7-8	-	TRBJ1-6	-	CASMLRVFNSPLHF	TGTGCCAGCATGCTTAGGGTTTTCAATTCACCCCTCCACTTT
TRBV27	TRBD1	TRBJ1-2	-	CASRPGQNYGYTF	TGTGCCAGCAGACCGGGACAGAACTATGGCTACACCTTC
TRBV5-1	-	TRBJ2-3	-	CASSLDPGSTDTQYF	TGCGCCAGCAGCTTGGATCCAGGTAGCACAGATACGCAGTATTTT
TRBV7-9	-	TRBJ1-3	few	CASRPTNGISGNTIYF	TGTGCCAGCAGACCTACGAACGGGATTTCTGGAAACACCATATATTTT
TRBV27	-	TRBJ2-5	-	CASTGRGEQYF	TGTGCCAGTACAGGGAGGGGAGAGCAGTACTTC
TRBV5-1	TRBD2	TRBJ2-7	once	CASSGASGSIYEQYF	TGCGCCAGCAGCGGTGCTAGCGGGAGTATCTACGAGCAGTACTTC
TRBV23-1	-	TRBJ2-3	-	CASSQSGAGLKDTQYF	TGCGCCAGCAGTCAATCGGGGGCAGGGCTCAAAGATACGCAGTATTTT
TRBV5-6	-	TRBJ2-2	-	CASSRSGDSSGELFF	TGTGCCAGCAGCCGGAGTGGGGATTCGAGCGGGGAGCTGTTTTTT
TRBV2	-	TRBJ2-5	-	CASSEAGPRNQETQYF	TGTGCCAGCAGCGAAGCTGGGCCAAGGAACCAAGAGACCCAGTACTTC
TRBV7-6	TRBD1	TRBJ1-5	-	CASSLTDRDQPQHF	TGTGCCAGCAGCTTAACTGACAGGGATCAGCCCCAGCATTTT
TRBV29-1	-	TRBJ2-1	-	CSVVGSRDLHYNEQFF	TGCAGCGTCGTCGGCTCCCGGGATCTGCACTACAATGAGCAGTTCTTC
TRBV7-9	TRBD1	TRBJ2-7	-	CASSPDRGRTYEQYF	TGTGCCAGCAGCCCGGACAGGGGCCGAACCTACGAGCAGTACTTC
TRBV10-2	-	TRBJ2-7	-	CASSEGGEQYF	TGCGCCAGCAGTGAAGGTGGTGAGCAGTACTTC
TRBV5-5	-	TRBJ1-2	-	CASSLNRAAGYTF	TGTGCCAGCAGCTTGAACAGGGCGGCTGGCTACACCTTC
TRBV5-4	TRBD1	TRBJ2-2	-	CASNLQGGTNTGELFF	TGTGCCAGCAACCTACAGGGGGGAACGAACACCGGGGAGCTGTTTTTT
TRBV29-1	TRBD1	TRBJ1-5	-	CSFIGQEGPNTGQPQHF	TGCAGCTTTATTGGACAGGAGGGCCCCAATACTGGACAGCCCCAGCATTTT
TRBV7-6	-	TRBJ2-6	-	CASSYRLTGANVLTF	TGTGCCAGCAGCTACAGGCTTACTGGGGCCAACGTCCTGACTTTC
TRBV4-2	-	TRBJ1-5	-	CASSQEGQLVIQPQHF	TGTGCCAGCAGCCAAGAAGGGCAGTTAGTGATTCAGCCCCAGCATTTT
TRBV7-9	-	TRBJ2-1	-	CASSQPSVNEQFF	TGTGCCAGCAGCCAGCCTAGCGTCAATGAGCAGTTCTTC
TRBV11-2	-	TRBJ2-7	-	CASSLGAGVSYEQYF	TGTGCCAGCAGCTTAGGGGCAGGGGTCTCCTACGAGCAGTACTTC
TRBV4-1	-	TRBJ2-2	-	CASSRRTKSSAGELFF	TGCGCCAGCAGCCGAAGAACGAAGTCCTCCGCCGGGGAGCTGTTTTTT
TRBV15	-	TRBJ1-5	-	CATSRGAGMGQPQHF	TGTGCCACCAGCAGAGGGGCGGGCATGGGTCAGCCCCAGCATTTT
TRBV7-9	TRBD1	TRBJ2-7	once	CASSPRDRLYEQYF	TGTGCCAGCAGCCCCCGGGACAGACTCTACGAGCAGTACTTC
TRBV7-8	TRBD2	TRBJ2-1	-	CASSPSGSSYNEQFF	TGTGCCAGCAGCCCTAGCGGGAGCTCCTACAATGAGCAGTTCTTC
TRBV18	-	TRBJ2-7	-	CASSPPLADHYEQYF	TGTGCCAGCTCACCCCCTCTGGCGGATCACTACGAGCAGTACTTC
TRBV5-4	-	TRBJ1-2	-	CASSPMSGGYDGYTF	TGTGCCAGCAGCCCGATGTCGGGGGGGTACGATGGCTACACCTTC
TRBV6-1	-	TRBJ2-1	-	CASSEGASDEQFF	TGTGCCAGCAGTGAAGGGGCTAGCGATGAGCAGTTCTTC